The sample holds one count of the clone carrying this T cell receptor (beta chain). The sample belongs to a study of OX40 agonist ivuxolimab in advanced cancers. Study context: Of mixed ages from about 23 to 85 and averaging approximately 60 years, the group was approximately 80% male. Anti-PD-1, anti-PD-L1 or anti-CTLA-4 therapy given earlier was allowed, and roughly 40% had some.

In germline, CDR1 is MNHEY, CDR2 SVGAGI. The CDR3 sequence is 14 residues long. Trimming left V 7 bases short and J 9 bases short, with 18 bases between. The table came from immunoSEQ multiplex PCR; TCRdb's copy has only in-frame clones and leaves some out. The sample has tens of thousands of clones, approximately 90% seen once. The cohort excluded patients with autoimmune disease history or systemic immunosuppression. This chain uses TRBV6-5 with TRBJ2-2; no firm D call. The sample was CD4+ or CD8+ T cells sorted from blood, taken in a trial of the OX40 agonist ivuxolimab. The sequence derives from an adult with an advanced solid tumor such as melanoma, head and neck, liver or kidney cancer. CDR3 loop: CASTVNYWSRELFF. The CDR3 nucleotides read TGTGCCAGCACCGTGAACTATTGGTCTCGGGAGCTGTTTTTT.